The 17 T cell receptor beta chains below were found in one sample sequenced in a study of spatial heterogeneity in lung cancer. As for time point: sample taken at primary tumor resection. MiXCR, run by TCRdb on the 5' RACE reads, gives a single entry per CDR3 protein. The sample has about 11,000 distinct CDR3 sequences, 5.2% seen once. These receptors have no identified antigens. General study findings and limits: Tumoral mutation counts were tracked by counts of expanded intratumoral alpha and beta TCRs.

The specimen was lung tumor tissue, collected at surgery. The receptors come from a male donor with early-stage non-small cell lung cancer.

This clonotype was counted ten times or more. The library was built for alpha chains, so this beta chain is an off-target read and its size means little. V usage is TRBV5-4 and J usage is TRBJ2-3; possible D gene TRBD1, 6 bases. CDR3 size: 16 residues. Germline CDR1 is SGHNT and CDR2 is YYREEE (reference sequence). Deletions cut 4 bases from V and 0 bases from J, with 15 bases between. The CDR3 protein is CASSDRRSSSTDTQYF. CDR3 coding DNA: TGTGCCAGCAGCGACAGGAGGTCGTCTAGCACAGATACGCAGTATTTT.

This clonotype occurred many times. This beta chain came through as a stray read in a library set up for alpha chains, and its size says little. The V and J genes are TRBV28 and TRBJ2-4; 7 positions agree with TRBD2. CDR1 and CDR2 (germline): MDHEN, SYDVKM. V shed 4 bases, J shed 1 base, and the junction held 13 bases outside the gene matches. The CDR3 runs to 18 residues. The DNA for the CDR3 is TGTGCCAGCAGTTCCCAGACTAGCTGGGGGTATGCCAAAAACATTCAGTACTTC. This sequence encodes CASSSQTSWGYAKNIQYF.

Ten or more counts support this clonotype. Because the library targeted alpha chains, this beta chain is an off-target read whose size means little. The gene calls are TRBV20-1 and TRBJ1-6, with D uncertain. The V and J ends lost 3 bases and 7 bases respectively, with 10 bases between them. This CDR3 has 13 residues. Germline CDR1 reads DFQATT; CDR2 reads SNEGSKA (reference sequence). CDR3 region: CSASVRSNSPLHF. The CDR3 DNA is TGCAGTGCTAGCGTGCGGAGCAATTCACCCCTCCACTTT.

This clonotype was counted at least ten times. This beta chain is a stray sequence in a library constructed for alpha chains; its clone size is not meaningful. V is TRBV29-1 and J is TRBJ1-1; D is possibly TRBD1 (5 bases). Trimming removed 5 bases from V and 6 bases from J, with 10 bases in between. The CDR3 is made up of 11 amino acids. CDR1 is SQVTM and CDR2 is ANQGSEA in the germline V gene. Here the CDR3 reads CSVSRVAEAFF. As DNA, the CDR3 is TGCAGCGTTTCCAGGGTAGCTGAAGCTTTCTTT.

About this clonotype: This beta chain came through as a stray read in a library set up for alpha chains, and its size says little. This CDR3 reads CASSLTVNQPQHF. The CDR3 DNA reads as TGTGCCAGCAGCCTCACGGTCAATCAGCCCCAGCATTTT. The chain recombines TRBV7-2 with TRBJ1-5; D is unclear. Trimming took off 5 bases at V and 3 bases at J, with 8 bases between the two ends. Germline loops: CDR1 SGHTA, CDR2 FQGNSA. This CDR3 is built from 13 residues.

This clonotype was seen repeatedly, ten times or more. This beta chain slipped into a library made for alpha chains as a stray read, so its size is not meaningful. The chain has TRBV7-9 and TRBJ1-6; D is unresolved. The CDR3 extends over 19 amino acids. CDR1 and CDR2 (germline): SEHNR, FQNEAQ (reference sequence). The V end lost 1 base, the J end lost 9 bases, and 25 bases lay between the germline ends. The CDR3 DNA reads as TGTGCCAGCAGCTTAGTAGGCTCCTCCATAGAGCCCCTTAGTTCACCCCTCCACTTT. It encodes CASSLVGSSIEPLSSPLHF.

This clonotype was counted ten times or more. This beta chain is an unintended read in a library built for alpha chains; its size means little. This chain uses TRBV11-2 with TRBJ2-3, with 8 bases matching TRBD1. Germline loops: CDR1 SGHAT, CDR2 FQNNGV. J lost 5 bases, V lost 6 bases, and 7 bases had no gene match. The CDR3 covers 14 residues. The CDR3, as DNA: TGTGCCAGCAGTCTGGACAGGGTGTTAGATACGCAGTATTTT. This translates into CASSLDRVLDTQYF.

Many counts were recorded for this clonotype. This beta chain represents an off-target read in a library built for alpha chains; its size is of limited meaning. This sequence joins TRBV28 and TRBJ1-5, with D unclear. The V gene's germline CDR1 is MDHEN and CDR2 SYDVKM. V was shortened by 3 bases and J by 4 bases, with 7 bases between the two germline ends. This CDR3 region has 13 residues. CDR3 bases: TGTGCCAGCAGTTTCAGCGGGAATCAGCCCCAGCATTTT. Amino acid sequence: CASSFSGNQPQHF. The variable domain in full, with the rest retrieved from reference TRBV28 and TRBJ1-5, is DVKVTQSSRYLVKRTGEKVFLECVQDMDHENMFWYRQDPGLGLRLIYFSYDVKMKEKGDIPEGYSVSREKKERFSLILESASTNQTSMYLCASSFSGNQPQHFGDGTRLSIL.

This clonotype was seen many times. This beta chain is off target for a library built for alpha chains, so its abundance means little. The rearrangement joins TRBV29-1 to TRBJ1-1, with D possibly being TRBD1 (5 bases). CDR3 length: 11 amino acids. V lost 7 bases, J lost 8 bases, and 14 bases lay in between. The germline CDR1 and CDR2 sequences are SQVTM and ANQGSEA. The CDR3 sequence: CSAQGSGEAFF. The CDR3 region has the DNA TGCAGCGCCCAGGGTTCCGGGGAAGCTTTCTTT.

This clonotype is deemed medium-sized. This beta chain was picked up by a library intended for alpha chains and is off target, so its count carries little meaning. The rearrangement uses TRBV9 and TRBJ2-3; 8 positions agree with TRBD1. Germline CDR1 reads SGDLS; CDR2 reads YYNGEE. With 7 bases clipped from V and 4 bases from J, the junction kept 5 bases outside the gene matches. This CDR3 is built from 13 residues. CDR3 amino acids: CASGQGASDTQYF. Here the CDR3 DNA reads TGTGCCAGCGGCCAGGGGGCATCAGATACGCAGTATTTT.

A word on this clonotype: Within a library made for alpha chains, this beta chain is off target, and its count is uninformative. This sequence joins TRBV5-2 and TRBJ2-3; TRBD2 is the table's D call, not checked against the DNA. TRBV5-2 is reported as a pseudogene. The CDR3 totals 17 residues. CDR3 bases: TGTGCCAGCAGCTTGAACCCCGGGACTAGCCGCACAGATACGCAGTATTTT. Translating gives CASSLNPGTSRTDTQYF.

This clonotype occurred many times. This beta chain is a stray sequence in a library constructed for alpha chains; its clone size is not meaningful. V and J are TRBV18 and TRBJ2-7; TRBD2 agrees at 13 bases. Trimming removed 2 bases from V and 2 bases from J; junction bases left unmatched: 3. Germline lookup yields CDR1 KGHSH and CDR2 LQKENI. The CDR3 has 16 amino acids. The CDR3 DNA reads as TGTGCCAGCTCACCAGATACTAGCGGGGGGGCCTACGAGCAGTACTTC. Its translation is CASSPDTSGGAYEQYF.

This clonotype qualifies as large (0.1 to 1%). This beta chain came through as a stray read in a library set up for alpha chains, and its size says little. The chain carries TRBV12-3 or TRBV12-4 and TRBJ2-5; a possible D gene is TRBD1 (6 bases). Trimming removed 3 bases at V and 2 bases at J, with 7 bases between. There are 13 residues in the CDR3. CDR3 nucleotide sequence: TGTGCCAGCAGTTTTGGGACACAAGAGACCCAGTACTTC. Protein sequence: CASSFGTQETQYF.

By frequency in the sample, this clonotype is medium-sized. Since the library was made to target alpha chains, this beta chain is a stray read and its abundance is not meaningful. The chain links TRBV7-9 to TRBJ1-6; a possible D gene is TRBD1 (6 bases). The CDR3 consists of 14 residues. The germline gives CDR1 SEHNR, CDR2 FQNEAQ (reference sequence). V lost 1 base and J lost 6, with 7 bases in between. The CDR3 here is CASSLVQGNSPLHF. As DNA, the CDR3 is TGTGCCAGCAGCTTAGTACAGGGTAATTCACCCCTCCACTTT. The whole variable domain, filled in from reference TRBV7-9 and TRBJ1-6, reads DTGVSQNPRHKITKRGQNVTFRCDPISEHNRLYWYRQTLGQGPEFLTYFQNEAQLEKSRLLSDRFSAERPKGSFSTLEIQRTEQGDSAMYLCASSLVQGNSPLHFGNGTRLTVT.

This clonotype was observed a few times. This beta chain appears as a stray read in a library generated for alpha chains; its size is not informative. V gene TRBV6-1 combines with J gene TRBJ2-5; possibly TRBD1 for D (6 bases). CDR3 size: 14 residues. Germline V lookup: CDR1 MNHNS, CDR2 SASEGT. Between the trimmed V and J ends, which lost 10 bases and 6 bases, there was a span of 21 bases. The CDR3 sequence is CAILWGGGTKTQYF. The CDR3 coding sequence is TGTGCCATCCTATGGGGTGGGGGCACGAAGACCCAGTACTTC.

This clonotype showed up many times. The library was built for alpha chains, so this beta chain is an off-target read and its size means little. This sequence joins TRBV7-9 and TRBJ2-4, with TRBD2 identical over 8 bases. Germline V gene sequence: CDR1 SEHNR, CDR2 FQNEAQ (reference sequence). The CDR3 runs to 16 residues. Trimming took 5 bases from V and 2 from J; bases not matched to a gene: 8. The CDR3 DNA sequence: TGTGCCAGCAGCCGGGAGGGACCAGGAACCAAAAACATTCAGTACTTC. Translating it yields CASSREGPGTKNIQYF.

A note on this clonotype: This beta chain appears as a stray read in a library generated for alpha chains; its size is not informative. The genes are TRBV3-1 and TRBJ2-7, with D perhaps matching TRBD1 or TRBD2 (5 bases each). Germline V gene lookup returns CDR1 LGHDT and CDR2 YNNKEL (reference sequence). The CDR3 is 15 amino acids. Trimming took 6 bases from V and 3 from J, leaving 18 bases between them. The CDR3 region is CASSPGPPLFYEQYF. DNA of the CDR3: TGTGCCAGCAGTCCGGGACCCCCACTCTTCTACGAGCAGTACTTC.